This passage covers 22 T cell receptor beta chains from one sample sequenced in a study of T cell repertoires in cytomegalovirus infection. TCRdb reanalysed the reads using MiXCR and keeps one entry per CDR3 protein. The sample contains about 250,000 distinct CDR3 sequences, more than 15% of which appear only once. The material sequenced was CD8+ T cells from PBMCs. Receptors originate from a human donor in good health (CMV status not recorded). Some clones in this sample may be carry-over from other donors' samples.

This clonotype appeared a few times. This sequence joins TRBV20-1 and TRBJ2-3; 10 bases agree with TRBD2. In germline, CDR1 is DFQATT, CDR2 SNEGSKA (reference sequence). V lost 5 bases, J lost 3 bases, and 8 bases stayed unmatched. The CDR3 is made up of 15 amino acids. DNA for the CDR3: TGCAGTGCTCCGACTTCTAGCGGGGGAACAGATACGCAGTATTTT. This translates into CSAPTSSGGTDTQYF.

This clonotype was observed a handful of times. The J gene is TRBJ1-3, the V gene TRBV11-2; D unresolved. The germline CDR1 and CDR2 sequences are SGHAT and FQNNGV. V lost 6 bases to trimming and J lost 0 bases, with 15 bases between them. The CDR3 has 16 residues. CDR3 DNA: TGTGCCAGCAGTCCTACCCCCCGCTACTCTGGAAACACCATATATTTT. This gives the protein CASSPTPRYSGNTIYF.

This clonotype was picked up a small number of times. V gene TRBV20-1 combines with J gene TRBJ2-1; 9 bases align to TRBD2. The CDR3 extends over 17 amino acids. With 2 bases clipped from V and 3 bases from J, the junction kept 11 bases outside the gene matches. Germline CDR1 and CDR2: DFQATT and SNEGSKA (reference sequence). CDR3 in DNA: TGCAGTGCTAGAAACCCTAGCGGGGTTCCAGTCTACAATGAGCAGTTCTTC. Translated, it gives CSARNPSGVPVYNEQFF.

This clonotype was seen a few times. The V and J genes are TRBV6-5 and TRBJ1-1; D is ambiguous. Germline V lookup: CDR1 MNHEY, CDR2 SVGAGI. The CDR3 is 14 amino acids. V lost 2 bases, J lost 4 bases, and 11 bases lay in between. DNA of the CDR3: TGTGCCAGCAGTTACGAGACTTATGGCACTGAAGCTTTCTTT. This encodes CASSYETYGTEAFF.

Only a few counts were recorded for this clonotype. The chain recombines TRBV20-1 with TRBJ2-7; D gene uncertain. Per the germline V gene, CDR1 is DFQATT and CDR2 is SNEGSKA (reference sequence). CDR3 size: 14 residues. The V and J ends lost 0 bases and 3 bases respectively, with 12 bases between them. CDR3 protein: CSARDSAEFYEQYF. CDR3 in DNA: TGCAGTGCTAGAGATTCGGCAGAATTCTACGAGCAGTACTTC.

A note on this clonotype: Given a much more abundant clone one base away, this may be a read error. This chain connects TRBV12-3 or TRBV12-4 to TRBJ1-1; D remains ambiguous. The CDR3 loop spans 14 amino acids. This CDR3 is CASSFDTTGTKAFF. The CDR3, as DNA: TGTGCCAGCAGTTTCGACACCACGGGCACTAAAGCTTTCTTT.

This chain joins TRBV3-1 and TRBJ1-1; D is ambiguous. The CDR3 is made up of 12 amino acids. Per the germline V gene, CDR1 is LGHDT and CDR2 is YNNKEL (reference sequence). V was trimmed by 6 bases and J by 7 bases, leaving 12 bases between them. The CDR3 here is CASSYIGGEAFF. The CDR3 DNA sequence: TGTGCCAGCAGTTACATAGGCGGTGAAGCTTTCTTT.

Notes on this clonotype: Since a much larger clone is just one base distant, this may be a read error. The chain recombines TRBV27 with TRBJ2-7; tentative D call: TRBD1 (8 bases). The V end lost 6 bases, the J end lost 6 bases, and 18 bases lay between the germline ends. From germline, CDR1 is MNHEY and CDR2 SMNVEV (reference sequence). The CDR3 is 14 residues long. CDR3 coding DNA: TGTGCCAGCAGCGTACTACAGGGGGGGGGCGAGCAGTACTTC. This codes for CASSVLQGGGEQYF.

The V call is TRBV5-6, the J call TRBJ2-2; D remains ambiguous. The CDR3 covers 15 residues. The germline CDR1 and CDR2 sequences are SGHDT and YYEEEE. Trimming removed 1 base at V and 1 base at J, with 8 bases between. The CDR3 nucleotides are TGTGCCAGCAGCTTGCGCAGGAAGAACACCGGGGAGCTGTTTTTT. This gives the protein CASSLRRKNTGELFF.

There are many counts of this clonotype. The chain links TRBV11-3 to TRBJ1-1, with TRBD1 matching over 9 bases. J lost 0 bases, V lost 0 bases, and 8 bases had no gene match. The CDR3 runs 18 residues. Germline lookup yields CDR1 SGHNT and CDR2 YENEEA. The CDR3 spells CASSLDNRGLNMNTEAFF. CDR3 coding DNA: TGTGCCAGCAGCTTAGATAACAGGGGGCTGAACATGAACACTGAAGCTTTCTTT.

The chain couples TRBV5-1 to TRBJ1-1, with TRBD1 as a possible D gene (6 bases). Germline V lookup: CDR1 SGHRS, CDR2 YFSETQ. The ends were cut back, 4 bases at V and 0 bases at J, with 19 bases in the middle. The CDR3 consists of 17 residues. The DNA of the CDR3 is TGCGCCAGCAGCACGCACAGGGAAGGTGGGGTGAACACTGAAGCTTTCTTT. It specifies CASSTHREGGVNTEAFF.

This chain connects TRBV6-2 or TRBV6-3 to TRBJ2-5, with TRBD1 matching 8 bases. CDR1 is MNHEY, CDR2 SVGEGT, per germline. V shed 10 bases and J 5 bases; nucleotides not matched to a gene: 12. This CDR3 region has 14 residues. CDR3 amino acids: CAINHRGLRETQYF. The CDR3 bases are TGTGCCATCAACCACAGGGGGTTGAGGGAGACCCAGTACTTC.

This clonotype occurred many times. The CDR3 spells CAISEVLAGHQETQYF. The CDR3 coding sequence is TGTGCCATCAGTGAGGTACTAGCGGGCCACCAAGAGACCCAGTACTTC. The V gene is TRBV10-3, the J gene TRBJ2-5; 9 nucleotides agree with TRBD2. The CDR3 sequence is 16 residues long. Germline V gene lookup returns CDR1 ENHRY and CDR2 SYGVKD. With V trimmed by 2 bases and J by 0 bases, 4 bases remained unmatched.

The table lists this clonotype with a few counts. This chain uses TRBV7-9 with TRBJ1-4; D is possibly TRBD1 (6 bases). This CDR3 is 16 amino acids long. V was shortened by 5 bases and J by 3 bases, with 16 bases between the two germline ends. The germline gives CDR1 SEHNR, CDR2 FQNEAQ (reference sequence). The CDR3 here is CASSGPMGAANEKLFF. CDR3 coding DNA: TGTGCCAGCAGCGGCCCGATGGGGGCCGCTAATGAAAAACTGTTTTTT. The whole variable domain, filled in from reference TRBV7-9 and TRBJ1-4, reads DTGVSQNPRHKITKRGQNVTFRCDPISEHNRLYWYRQTLGQGPEFLTYFQNEAQLEKSRLLSDRFSAERPKGSFSTLEIQRTEQGDSAMYLCASSGPMGAANEKLFFGSGTQLSVL.

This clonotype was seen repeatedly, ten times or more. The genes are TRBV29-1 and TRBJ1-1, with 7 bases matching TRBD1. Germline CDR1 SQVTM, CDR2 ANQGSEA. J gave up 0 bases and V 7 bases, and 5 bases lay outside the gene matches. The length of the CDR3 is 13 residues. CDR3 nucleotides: TGCAGCGCCCTGGGACAGTTGAACACTGAAGCTTTCTTT. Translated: CSALGQLNTEAFF.

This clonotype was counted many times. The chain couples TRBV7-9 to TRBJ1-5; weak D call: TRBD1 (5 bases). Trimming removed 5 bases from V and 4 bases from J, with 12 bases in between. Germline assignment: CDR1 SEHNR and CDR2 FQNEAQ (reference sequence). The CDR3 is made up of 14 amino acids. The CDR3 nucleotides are TGTGCCAGCAGCGAGGCGGGGCGGAATCAGCCCCAGCATTTT. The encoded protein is CASSEAGRNQPQHF.

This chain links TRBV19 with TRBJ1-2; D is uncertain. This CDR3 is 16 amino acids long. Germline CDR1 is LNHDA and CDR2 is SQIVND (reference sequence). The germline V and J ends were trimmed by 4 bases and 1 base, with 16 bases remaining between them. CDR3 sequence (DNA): TGTGCCAGTAGTAATGGGCTGCTGGCCCATAACTATGGCTACACCTTC. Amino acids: CASSNGLLAHNYGYTF. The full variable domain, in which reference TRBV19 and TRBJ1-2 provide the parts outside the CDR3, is DGGITQSPKYLFRKEGQNVTLSCEQNLNHDAMYWYRQDPGQGLRLIYYSQIVNDFQKGDIAEGYSVSREKKESFPLTVTSAQKNPTAFYLCASSNGLLAHNYGYTFGSGTRLTVV.

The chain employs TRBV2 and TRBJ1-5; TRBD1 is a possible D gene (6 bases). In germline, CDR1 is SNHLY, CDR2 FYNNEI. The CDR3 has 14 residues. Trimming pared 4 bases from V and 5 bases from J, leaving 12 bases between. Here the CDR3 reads CASSGGTGHQPQHF. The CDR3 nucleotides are TGTGCCAGCAGTGGGGGTACAGGGCATCAGCCCCAGCATTTT.

The CDR3 region is CASSLSGRTEAFF. As DNA, the CDR3 is TGTGCCAGCAGTTTATCGGGCAGGACTGAAGCTTTCTTT. The V and J genes are TRBV27 and TRBJ1-1; D is ambiguous. The V gene lost 0 bases and the J gene lost 5 bases, with 7 bases spanning the gap. This CDR3 has 13 amino acids. The germline gives CDR1 MNHEY, CDR2 SMNVEV (reference sequence).

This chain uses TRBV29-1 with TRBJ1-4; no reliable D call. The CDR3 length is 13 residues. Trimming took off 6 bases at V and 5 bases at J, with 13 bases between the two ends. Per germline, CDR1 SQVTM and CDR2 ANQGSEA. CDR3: CSVRRVNNEKLFF. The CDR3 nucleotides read TGCAGCGTCCGCCGGGTGAACAATGAAAAACTGTTTTTT. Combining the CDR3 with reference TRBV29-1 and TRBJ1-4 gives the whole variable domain SAVISQKPSRDICQRGTSLTIQCQVDSQVTMMFWYRQQPGQSLTLIATANQGSEATYESGFVIDKFPISRPNLTFSTLTVSNMSPEDSSIYLCSVRRVNNEKLFFGSGTQLSVL.

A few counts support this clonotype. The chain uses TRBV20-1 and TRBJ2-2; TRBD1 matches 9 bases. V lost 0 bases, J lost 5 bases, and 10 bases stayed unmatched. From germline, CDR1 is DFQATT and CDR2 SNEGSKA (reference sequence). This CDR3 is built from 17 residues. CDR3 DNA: TGCAGTGCTAGAGATCAACCGGGACAGGGTCTGACCGGGGAGCTGTTTTTT. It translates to CSARDQPGQGLTGELFF.

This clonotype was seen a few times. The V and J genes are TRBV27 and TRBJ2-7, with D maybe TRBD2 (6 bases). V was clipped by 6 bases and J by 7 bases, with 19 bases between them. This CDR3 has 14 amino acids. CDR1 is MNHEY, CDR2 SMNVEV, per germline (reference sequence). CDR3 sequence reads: CASSLFFGRGEQYF. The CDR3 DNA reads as TGTGCCAGCAGCCTATTTTTCGGGCGGGGTGAGCAGTACTTC.